These 15 T cell receptor beta chains share one sample of origin, sequenced in a study of regulatory T cells in long-lasting Graves disease. CDR3 regions were amplified by Arm-PCR using iRepertoire HTBI primers to build TCR beta libraries. TCRdb analysed the multiplex PCR reads with MiXCR anew, one entry per CDR3 protein. In the table there are 310,000 or so distinct CDR3 sequences, under 25% of which are singletons. The time point denotes: persistent/refractory GD, antithyroid drugs over 5 years with positive TRAb. The authors made the TCR library using RNA they extracted from PBMCs. The input for sequencing was peripheral blood mononuclear cells (PBMCs), taken when the disease was refractory, from a patient treated with antithyroid drugs. The receptor set was obtained from a female donor with Graves disease.

Comments on this clonotype: No conserved phenylalanine or tryptophan is present at the end of the CDR3, so a read error is the likely explanation. The V call is TRBV12-3 or TRBV12-4, the J call TRBJ2-7, with no clear D. The CDR3 contains 14 residues. V lost 6 bases and J 6 bases, leaving 18 bases between the germline ends. Here the CDR3 reads CASSLAGTPIEQYL. The CDR3 DNA reads TGTGCCAGCAGCTTGGCAGGAACCCCTATCGAGCAGTACCTC.

Concerning this clonotype itself: An end of the junction differs from the germline gene, which may be a read error. The gene calls are TRBV6-1 and TRBJ2-6, with 7 bases fitting TRBD1. Germline-derived CDR1 and CDR2 are MNHNS and SASEGT. This CDR3 comprises 17 residues. DNA for the CDR3: TGTGCCAGCTCACCGGGACAGATCCTCTCTGGGGCCAGCGTCCTGACTTTC. Its protein product is CASSPGQILSGASVLTF.

The table lists this clonotype with a few counts. The chain employs TRBV11-1 and TRBJ1-1; perhaps TRBD1 as D (5 bases). The CDR3 runs 13 residues. V lost 3 bases and J lost 4, with 9 bases in between. Germline lookup yields CDR1 SGHAT and CDR2 FQDESV (reference sequence). CDR3 coding DNA: TGTGCCAGCAGCTTGCAAGGGGTCACTGAAGCTTTCTTT. Its translation: CASSLQGVTEAFF.

The table lists this clonotype with many counts. J is TRBJ2-2 and V is TRBV2; D perhaps matches TRBD1 (6 bases). This CDR3 is 14 amino acids long. V was pared by 6 bases and J by 6 bases, with 14 bases between. Per the germline V gene, CDR1 is SNHLY and CDR2 is FYNNEI. The CDR3 DNA is TGTGCCAGCAGCCCCCTCCAGGGGCCCGGGGAGCTGTTTTTT. This codes for CASSPLQGPGELFF.

This clonotype appeared a few times. The chain has TRBV9 and TRBJ1-2, with D perhaps matching TRBD1 (6 bases). The V and J ends lost 5 bases and 5 bases respectively, with 13 bases between them. The CDR3 is 13 amino acids. CDR1 is SGDLS and CDR2 is YYNGEE in the germline V gene. CDR3 protein: CASSDGGWYGYTF. In nucleotides, the CDR3 is TGTGCCAGCAGTGACGGGGGCTGGTATGGCTACACCTTC.

This clonotype was seen ten or more times. CDR3 region: CATMVRTGNTEAFF. The CDR3 bases are TGTGCCACCATGGTGAGGACAGGGAACACTGAAGCTTTCTTT. This sequence joins TRBV28 and TRBJ1-1; 7 nucleotides line up with TRBD1. This CDR3 has 14 residues. Germline-derived CDR1 and CDR2 are MDHEN and SYDVKM. With 10 bases clipped from V and 1 base from J, the junction kept 9 bases outside the gene matches.

This clonotype has a handful of counts. This sequence joins TRBV7-9 and TRBJ2-5; a possible D gene is TRBD2 (5 bases). The CDR3 has 13 residues. CDR1 and CDR2 from the germline V gene are SEHNR and FQNEAQ (reference sequence). Between the trimmed V and J ends, which lost 3 bases and 5 bases, there was a span of 10 bases. The CDR3 DNA sequence: TGTGCCAGCAGCTTGGCGGCGGGTGAGACCCAGTACTTC. It translates to CASSLAAGETQYF. Together with reference TRBV7-9 and TRBJ2-5, the CDR3 gives the full variable domain: DTGVSQNPRHKITKRGQNVTFRCDPISEHNRLYWYRQTLGQGPEFLTYFQNEAQLEKSRLLSDRFSAERPKGSFSTLEIQRTEQGDSAMYLCASSLAAGETQYFGPGTRLLVL.

The V gene is TRBV7-8, the J gene TRBJ2-1, with TRBD2 identical over 12 bases. The J call is doubtful: the DNA matches TRBJ2-5 better. The germline CDR1 and CDR2 sequences are SGHVS and FQNEAQ. CDR3 size: 16 residues. In nucleotides, the CDR3 is TGTGCCAGCAGCTCCCGACTAGCGGGAGACGATGAGACCCAGTACTTC. Amino acid sequence: CASSSRLAGDDETQYF.

This clonotype was counted a few times. A much larger clone lies a single base off, so this may be a read error. The CDR3 is CASSLIGSGTGELLF. Written as DNA, the CDR3 is TGTGCCAGCAGCTTGATAGGGAGTGGCACCGGGGAGCTGCTTTTT. V and J are TRBV11-2 and TRBJ2-2, with D possibly TRBD2 on 5 matching bases. CDR1 is SGHAT, CDR2 FQNNGV, per germline. There are 15 residues in the CDR3.

This chain joins TRBV15 and TRBJ1-3; D unclear. CDR1 and CDR2 (germline): LNHNV, YYDKDF (reference sequence). This CDR3 contains 14 residues. V lost 3 bases, J lost 4 bases, and 10 bases lay in between. DNA of the CDR3: TGTGCCACCAGCAGGGAGGACTGGGGAAACACCATATATTTT. It is translated as CATSREDWGNTIYF.

CDR3 residues: CASSQSGSRGTDTQYF. The CDR3 nucleotides are TGTGCCAGCAGCCAAAGCGGGAGCCGTGGCACAGATACGCAGTATTTT. The V call is TRBV27, the J call TRBJ2-3, with 8 bases that match TRBD2. Looked up from germline, CDR1 is MNHEY and CDR2 is SMNVEV (reference sequence). This CDR3 has 16 residues. V lost 6 bases, J lost 1 base, and 9 bases stayed unmatched.

This clonotype was picked up many times. The chain recombines TRBV16 with TRBJ1-2, with D hard to call. Between the trimmed V and J ends, which lost 4 bases and 12 bases, there was a span of 21 bases. CDR1 and CDR2 (germline): KGHSY, FQNENV. The CDR3 contains 14 residues. The CDR3 DNA is TGTGCCAGCAGCCCATACGAAACAGCCCACCGGCACACCTTC. Translation: CASSPYETAHRHTF.

The rearrangement uses TRBV9 and TRBJ2-7; D might be TRBD2 (5 bases). V was clipped by 4 bases and J by 4 bases, with 15 bases between them. CDR1 is SGDLS, CDR2 YYNGEE, per germline. The CDR3 loop spans 14 amino acids. CDR3 residues: CASSPGYGLYEQYF. The CDR3 DNA is TGTGCCAGCAGCCCGGGATATGGATTATACGAGCAGTACTTC.

The chain links TRBV5-1 to TRBJ2-5, with D perhaps matching TRBD1 or TRBD2 (6 bases each). The CDR3 covers 16 residues. Per the germline V gene, CDR1 is SGHRS and CDR2 is YFSETQ. Trimming took 0 bases from V and 1 from J, leaving 13 bases between them. CDR3 sequence: CASSLVGGRGQETQYF. In nucleotides, the CDR3 is TGCGCCAGCAGCTTGGTCGGGGGCAGGGGCCAAGAGACCCAGTACTTC.

The V gene is TRBV7-9, the J gene TRBJ2-2, with a possible D match to TRBD1 (6 bases). Between the trimmed V and J ends, which lost 6 bases and 3 bases, there was a span of 17 bases. In germline, CDR1 is SEHNR, CDR2 FQNEAQ (reference sequence). The CDR3 length is 16 residues. DNA for the CDR3: TGTGCCAGCAGTTCTATAATCAGACAGGACACCGGGGAGCTGTTTTTT. Translating it yields CASSSIIRQDTGELFF.